The following is a T cell receptor beta chain sequence with its context. V was trimmed by 8 bases and J by 3 bases, leaving 20 bases between them. The CDR3 is made up of 16 amino acids. CDR1 and CDR2 from the germline V gene are MDHEN and SYDVKM. The sample comes from a study of shared clonotypes between healthy human individuals. Libraries were prepared by immunoSEQ multiplex PCR; TCRdb keeps only in-frame clonotypes and omits some of them. The data contain around 510,000 clones, around 95% of them singletons. The sample taken for sequencing was naive CD4+ T cells sorted from blood. Subset described: CD45RA+ positively selected. The genes are TRBV28 and TRBJ1-3, with D possibly matching TRBD1 (5 bases). The sequence derives from a woman aged 25 to 45 in good health. The CDR3 sequence: CASRSRGAFGGNTIYF. In nucleotides, the CDR3 is TGTGCCAGCCGGTCAAGGGGTGCCTTCGGTGGAAACACCATATATTTT.